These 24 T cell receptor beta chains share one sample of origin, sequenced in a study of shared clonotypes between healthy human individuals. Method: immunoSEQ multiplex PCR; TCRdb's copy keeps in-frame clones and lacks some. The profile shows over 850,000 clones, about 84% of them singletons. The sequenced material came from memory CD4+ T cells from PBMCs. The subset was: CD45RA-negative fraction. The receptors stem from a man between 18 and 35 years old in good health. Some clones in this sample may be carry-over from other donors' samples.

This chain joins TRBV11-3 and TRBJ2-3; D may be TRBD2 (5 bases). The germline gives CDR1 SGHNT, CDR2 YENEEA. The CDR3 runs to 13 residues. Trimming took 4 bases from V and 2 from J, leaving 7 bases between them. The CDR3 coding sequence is TGTGCCAGCAGCTCGGGATTCACAGATACGCAGTATTTT. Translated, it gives CASSSGFTDTQYF.

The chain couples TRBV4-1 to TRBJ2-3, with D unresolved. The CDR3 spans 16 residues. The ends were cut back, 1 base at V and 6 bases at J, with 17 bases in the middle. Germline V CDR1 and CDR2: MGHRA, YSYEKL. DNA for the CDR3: TGCGCCAGCAGCCAAGCCCGAACCGGCCGATGGGATACGCAGTATTTT. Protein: CASSQARTGRWDTQYF.

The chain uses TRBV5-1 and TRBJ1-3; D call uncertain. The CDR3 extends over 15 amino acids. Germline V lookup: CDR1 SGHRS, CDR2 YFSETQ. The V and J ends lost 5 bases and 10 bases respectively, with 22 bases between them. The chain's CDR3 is CASSLYRAESGTIYF. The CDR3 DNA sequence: TGCGCCAGCAGTCTCTACCGGGCCGAAAGTGGAACCATATATTTT.

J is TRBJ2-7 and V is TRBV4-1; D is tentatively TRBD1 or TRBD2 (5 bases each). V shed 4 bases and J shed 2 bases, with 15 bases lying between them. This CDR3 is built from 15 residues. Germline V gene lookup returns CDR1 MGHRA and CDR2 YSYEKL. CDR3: CASSLRRGPPYEQYF. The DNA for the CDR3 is TGCGCCAGCAGCCTCCGCCGGGGACCACCCTACGAGCAGTACTTC.

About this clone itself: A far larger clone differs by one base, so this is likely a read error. This chain's CDR3 is CASSPDRAGEPFF. CDR3 nucleotides: TGTGCCAGCAGTCCTGACAGAGCCGGGGAGCCGTTTTTT. J is TRBJ2-2 and V is TRBV6-5, with D perhaps assigned TRBD1 or TRBD2 (5 bases each). Germline loops: CDR1 MNHEY, CDR2 SVGAGI. CDR3 size: 13 residues.

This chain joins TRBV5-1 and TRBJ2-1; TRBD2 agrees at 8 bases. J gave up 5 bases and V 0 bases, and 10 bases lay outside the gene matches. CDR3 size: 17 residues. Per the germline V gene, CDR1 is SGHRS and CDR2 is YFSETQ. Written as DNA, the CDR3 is TGCGCCAGCAGCTTGGTTCCTACTAGCGGAGCGAACAATGAGCAGTTCTTC. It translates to CASSLVPTSGANNEQFF.

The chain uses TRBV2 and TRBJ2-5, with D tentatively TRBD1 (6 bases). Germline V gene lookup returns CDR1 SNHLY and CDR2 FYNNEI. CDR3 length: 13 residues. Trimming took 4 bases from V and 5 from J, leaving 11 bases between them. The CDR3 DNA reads TGTGCCAGCAGTGCAAACCAGGGGGAGACCCAGTACTTC. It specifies CASSANQGETQYF.

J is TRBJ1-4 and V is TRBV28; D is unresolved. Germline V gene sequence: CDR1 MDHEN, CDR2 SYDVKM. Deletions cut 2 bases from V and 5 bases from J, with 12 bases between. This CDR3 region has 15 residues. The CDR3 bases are TGTGCCAGCAGTTTAAATCCCAGCAACAATGAAAAACTGTTTTTT. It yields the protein CASSLNPSNNEKLFF.

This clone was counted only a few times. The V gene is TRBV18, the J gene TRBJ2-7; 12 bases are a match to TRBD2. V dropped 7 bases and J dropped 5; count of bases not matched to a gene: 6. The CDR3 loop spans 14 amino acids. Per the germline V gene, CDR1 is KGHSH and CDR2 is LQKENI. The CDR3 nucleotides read TGTGCCAGCTTATTGACTAGCGGGAGCAACGAGCAGTACTTC. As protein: CASLLTSGSNEQYF.

CDR3: CASSYDGYSGSDTGELFF. CDR3 nucleotides: TGTGCCAGCAGTTACGACGGGTATAGCGGGAGTGACACCGGGGAGCTGTTTTTT. This chain uses TRBV7-3 with TRBJ2-2; 9 bases line up with TRBD2. The CDR3 spans 18 residues. Trimming cost V 6 bases and J 3 bases; bases outside gene matches: 14. Per the germline V gene, CDR1 is SGHTA and CDR2 is FQGTGA.

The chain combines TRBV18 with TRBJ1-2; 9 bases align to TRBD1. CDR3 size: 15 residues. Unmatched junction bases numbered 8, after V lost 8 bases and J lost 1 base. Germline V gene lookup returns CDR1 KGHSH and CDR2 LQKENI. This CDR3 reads CASRPTGGGNYGYTF. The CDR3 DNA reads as TGTGCCAGCCGTCCAACAGGGGGCGGTAACTATGGCTACACCTTC.

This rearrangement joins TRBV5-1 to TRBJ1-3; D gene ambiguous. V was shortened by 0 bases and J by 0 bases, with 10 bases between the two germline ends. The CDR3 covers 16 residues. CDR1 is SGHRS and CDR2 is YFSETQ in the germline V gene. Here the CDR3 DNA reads TGCGCCAGCAGCTTGGGCGTGCTCAGCTCTGGAAACACCATATATTTT. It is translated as CASSLGVLSSGNTIYF.

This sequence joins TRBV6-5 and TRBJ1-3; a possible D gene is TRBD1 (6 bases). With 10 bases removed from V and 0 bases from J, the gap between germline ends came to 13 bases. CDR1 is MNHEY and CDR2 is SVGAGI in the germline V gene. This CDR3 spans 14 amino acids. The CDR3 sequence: CATRQGPSGNTIYF. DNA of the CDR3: TGTGCCACCCGCCAGGGGCCCTCTGGAAACACCATATATTTT.

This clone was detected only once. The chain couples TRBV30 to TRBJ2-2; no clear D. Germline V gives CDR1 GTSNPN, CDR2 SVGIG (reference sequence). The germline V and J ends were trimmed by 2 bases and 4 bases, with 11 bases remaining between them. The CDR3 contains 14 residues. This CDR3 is CAWSLIGGTGELFF. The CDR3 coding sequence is TGTGCCTGGAGTTTAATAGGTGGCACCGGGGAGCTGTTTTTT. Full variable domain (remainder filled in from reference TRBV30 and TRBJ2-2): SQTIHQWPATLVQPVGSPLSLECTVEGTSNPNLYWYRQAAGRGLQLLFYSVGIGQISSEVPQNLSASRPQDRQFILSSKKLLLSDSGFYLCAWSLIGGTGELFFGEGSRLTVL.

CDR3 protein: CAISGGAQNTEAFF. The DNA for the CDR3 is TGTGCCATCAGTGGGGGGGCGCAGAACACTGAAGCTTTCTTT. The J gene is TRBJ1-1, the V gene TRBV10-3, with D possibly matching TRBD1 (6 bases). Germline CDR1 is ENHRY and CDR2 is SYGVKD. The germline V and J ends were trimmed by 4 bases and 1 base, with 10 bases remaining between them. The CDR3 covers 14 residues.

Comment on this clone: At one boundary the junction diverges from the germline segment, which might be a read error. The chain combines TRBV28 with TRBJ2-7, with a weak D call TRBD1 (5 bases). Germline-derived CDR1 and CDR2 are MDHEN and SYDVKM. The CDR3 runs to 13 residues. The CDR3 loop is CAGSLDRDYEQYF. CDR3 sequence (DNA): TGTGCCGGCAGTTTAGACAGAGACTACGAGCAGTACTTC.

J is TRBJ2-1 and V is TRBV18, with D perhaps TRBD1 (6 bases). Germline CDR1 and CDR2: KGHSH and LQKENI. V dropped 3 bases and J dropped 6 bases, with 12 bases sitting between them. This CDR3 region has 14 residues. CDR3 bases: TGTGCCAGCTCACCGGTGGGGACACTCAATGAGCAGTTCTTC. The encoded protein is CASSPVGTLNEQFF.

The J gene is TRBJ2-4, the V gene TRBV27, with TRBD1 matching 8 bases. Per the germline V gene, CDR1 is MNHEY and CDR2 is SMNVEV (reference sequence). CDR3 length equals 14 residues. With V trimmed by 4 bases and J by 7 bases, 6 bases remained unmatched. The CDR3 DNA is TGTGCCAGCAGTTCCCGGACAGGGATTAACATTCAGTACTTC. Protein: CASSSRTGINIQYF.

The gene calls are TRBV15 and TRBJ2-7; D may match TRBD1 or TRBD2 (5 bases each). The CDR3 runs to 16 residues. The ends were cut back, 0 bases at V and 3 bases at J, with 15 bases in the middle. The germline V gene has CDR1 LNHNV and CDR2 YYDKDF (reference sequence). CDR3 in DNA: TGTGCCACCAGCAGAGATCATGAGGGGACGGTCTACGAGCAGTACTTC. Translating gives CATSRDHEGTVYEQYF.

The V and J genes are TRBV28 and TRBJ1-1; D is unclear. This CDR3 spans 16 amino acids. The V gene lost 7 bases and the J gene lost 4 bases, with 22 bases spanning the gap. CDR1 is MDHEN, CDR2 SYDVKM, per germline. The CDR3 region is CASTRYSIAWGTEAFF. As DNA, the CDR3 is TGTGCCAGCACTAGGTATAGTATCGCTTGGGGCACTGAAGCTTTCTTT.

CDR3 sequence: CASSPPQVIQPQHF. Written as DNA, the CDR3 is TGTGCCAGCAGCCCGCCGCAGGTGATACAGCCCCAGCATTTT. This chain connects TRBV7-8 to TRBJ1-5; D is unclear. The germline V gene encodes CDR1 SGHVS and CDR2 FQNEAQ. CDR3 length equals 14 residues. The ends were cut back, 5 bases at V and 7 bases at J, with 15 bases in the middle. Drawing the rest from reference TRBV7-8 and TRBJ1-5, the complete variable domain is GAGVSQSPRYKVAKRGQDVALRCDPISGHVSLFWYQQALGQGPEFLTYFQNEAQLDKSGLPSDRFFAERPEGSVSTLKIQRTQQEDSAVYLCASSPPQVIQPQHFGDGTRLSIL.

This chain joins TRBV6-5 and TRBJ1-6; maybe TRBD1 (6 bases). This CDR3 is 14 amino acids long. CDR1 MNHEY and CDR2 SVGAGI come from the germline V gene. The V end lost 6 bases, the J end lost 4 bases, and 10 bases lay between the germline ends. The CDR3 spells CASSRTEYNSPLHF. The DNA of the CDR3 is TGTGCCAGCAGCCGGACAGAATATAATTCACCCCTCCACTTT.

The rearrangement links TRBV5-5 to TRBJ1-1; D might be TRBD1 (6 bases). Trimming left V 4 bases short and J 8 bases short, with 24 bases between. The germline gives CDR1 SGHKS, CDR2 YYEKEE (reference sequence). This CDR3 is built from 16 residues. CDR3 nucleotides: TGTGCCAGCAGCCGAACCGTTGGACAGACCCAAAGAGAAGCTTTCTTT. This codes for CASSRTVGQTQREAFF.

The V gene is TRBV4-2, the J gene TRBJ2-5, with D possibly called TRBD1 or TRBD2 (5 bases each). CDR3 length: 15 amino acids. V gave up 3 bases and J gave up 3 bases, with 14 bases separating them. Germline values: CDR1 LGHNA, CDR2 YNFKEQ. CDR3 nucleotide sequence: TGTGCCAGCAGCCATGGCTCCAGGGACGAAGAGACCCAGTACTTC. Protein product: CASSHGSRDEETQYF.